Each of the 3 T cell receptor beta chains below was sequenced from the same sample in a study of blood T cell repertoires in COVID-19. Sequencing was performed with immunoSEQ multiplex PCR; in TCRdb, only in-frame clones are kept and a portion is missing. The sample carries 410,000 or so clones, roughly 90% recorded once. Sequencing was done on a sample of peripheral blood. These receptors all come from a woman aged 25 to 39 with active or convalescent COVID-19.

The chain joins TRBV29-1 to TRBJ1-1, with D hard to call. The CDR3 sequence is 14 residues long. The germline V gene encodes CDR1 SQVTM and CDR2 ANQGSEA. Deletions cut 0 bases from V and 4 bases from J, with 12 bases between. The CDR3 DNA is TGCAGCGTTGAAGAGTTCACCGAGGTCACTGAAGCTTTCTTT. Its translation is CSVEEFTEVTEAFF. Together with reference TRBV29-1 and TRBJ1-1, the CDR3 gives the full variable domain: SAVISQKPSRDICQRGTSLTIQCQVDSQVTMMFWYRQQPGQSLTLIATANQGSEATYESGFVIDKFPISRPNLTFSTLTVSNMSPEDSSIYLCSVEEFTEVTEAFFGQGTRLTVV.

V and J are TRBV10-1 and TRBJ2-1, with 12 bases identical to TRBD2. The CDR3 sequence is 14 residues long. Germline V gene sequence: CDR1 WNHNN, CDR2 SYGVQD (reference sequence). V lost 6 bases, J lost 12 bases, and 9 bases stayed unmatched. The CDR3 DNA follows: TGCGCCAGCAGCCGGACTAGCGGGGCGAGTGGGCAGTTCTTC. Its protein is CASSRTSGASGQFF.

The rearrangement uses TRBV4-1 and TRBJ2-3; weak D call: TRBD2 (5 bases). The CDR3 covers 15 residues. The germline V gene encodes CDR1 MGHRA and CDR2 YSYEKL. Trimming shortened V by 0 bases and J by 2 bases, and 9 bases separated the two germline ends. The CDR3 loop reads CASSQDLALTDTQYF. The CDR3 DNA follows: TGCGCCAGCAGCCAAGATCTAGCCCTCACAGATACGCAGTATTTT.